This T cell receptor (beta chain) was captured by sequencing in a study of T-cell reconstitution after alpha-beta-depleted transplantation in children (dated by TCRdb to about 2016). Regarding the study in general: The study quantitatively tracked T-cell immune reconstitution after TCRalphabeta/CD19-depleted allogeneic hematopoietic cell transplantation in children using TCR repertoire profiling.

This clonotype appeared many times. The target of this receptor is not known. No clone much larger than this one lies a single base away; base qualities are absent. Libraries were constructed by PCR. Sequencing took place on an Illumina HiSeq 2500. TCR libraries were prepared with molecular barcoding, using unique molecular identifiers to normalize TCRbeta repertoire quantification. TCRdb reprocessed the public reads (quality trimming at Q25 with fastp, clone calling with MiXCR) and kept in-frame beta chains. Duplicate CDR3 protein sequences are folded into a single record with the most common DNA and genes. The table for this sample lists around 31,000 distinct CDR3 sequences; roughly 6.5% of them were counted only once. The ten top clones hold more than 20% of the sample. Reading from cysteine to phenylalanine, the CDR3 counts 15 amino acids. Of the read, only the CDR3 DNA is kept; its 45 bases are in frame from base 1. Trimming at the junction amounts to 2 bases on V and 2 bases on J, and the germline ends lie 11 bases apart. CDR1 and CDR2 are drawn from the germline V gene: SGHTA, FQGNSA.

General study outcomes and caveats: The apparently early recovery of alphabetaT-cell counts about two months after transplant reportedly depended on only several hundred rapidly expanded clones that came from non-depleted graft cells. Over the following months the frequencies of hyperexpanded clones went down, and after one year T-cell counts and TCRbeta diversity were mostly credited to newly produced T cells. In some patients, the high TCRbeta diversity seen at day 60 was put down to recipient T cells and intrathymic progenitors that had survived conditioning.

The intended sense of this specimen's time point label: day 60 (about 2 months) after transplantation. This specimen's treatment or condition label, interpreted: allogeneic hematopoietic cell transplantation with graft depleted of TCRalphabeta T cells and CD19 B cells. The children who served as transplant recipients had been given grafts of TCRalphabeta/CD19-depleted allogeneic hematopoietic cells. The sequence came from a child younger than two who had a stem cell transplant for acute myeloid leukemia, so the T cells may come from the graft donor. This material consisted of peripheral blood, taken 60 days after TCRalphabeta/CD19-depleted stem cell transplant. The rearranged chain carries TRBV7-2 and TRBJ2-3; the D gene is perhaps TRBD2, on 5 matching bases. The base sequence is TGTGCCAGCAGCTTAAATCCCGGGATCACAGATACGCAGTATTTT. This codes for CASSLNPGITDTQYF.